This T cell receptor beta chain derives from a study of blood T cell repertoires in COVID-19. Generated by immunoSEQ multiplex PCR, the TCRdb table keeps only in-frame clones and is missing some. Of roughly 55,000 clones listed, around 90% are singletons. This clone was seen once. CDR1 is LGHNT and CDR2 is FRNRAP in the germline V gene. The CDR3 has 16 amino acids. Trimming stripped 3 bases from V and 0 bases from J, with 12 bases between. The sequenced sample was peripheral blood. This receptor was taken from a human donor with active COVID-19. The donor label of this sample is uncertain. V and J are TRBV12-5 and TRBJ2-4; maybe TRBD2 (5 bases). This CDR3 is CASGLGSSLAKNIQYF. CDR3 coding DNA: TGTGCTAGTGGTTTAGGGTCTAGCCTAGCCAAAAACATTCAGTACTTC.